The text below deals with one T cell receptor beta chain. This clonotype was counted ten times or more. Its antigen remains unidentified. No qualities accompany the bases; no much larger clone lies one base away. This specimen belongs to a study of response to subunit inactivated influenza vaccine (dated 2018 in TCRdb). For the wider study: Deep quantitative profiling of the T cell receptor repertoire was used in the study to follow responses to a trivalent subunit inactivated influenza vaccine.

The library was obtained by RT-PCR. Sequencer: Illumina HiSeq 2500. The public reads were reanalyzed by TCRdb: fastp trimming at Q25, MiXCR alignment, in-frame beta chains only. Each entry is one CDR3 protein sequence, shown with its most common DNA and genes. This sample comprises more than 700,000 distinct CDR3 sequences, around 21% of them detected only once. The ten largest clones add up to 10% of the sample. The full study reports these points: According to the authors, only a limited number of new T cells may be recruited by each seasonal influenza vaccination.

The CDR3 sequence holds 14 residues, the cysteine and phenylalanine included. Only the CDR3 DNA stays, 42 bases, in frame from base 1. Sequences MNHEY (CDR1) and SVGEGT (CDR2) are obtained from the germline V gene. Trimming at the junction amounts to 3 bases on V and 6 bases on J, and the germline ends lie 12 bases apart. The sequence is built from TRBV6-2 or TRBV6-3 and TRBJ2-1; no D segment can be confidently identified. This clonotype was obtained from a man in his forties or fifties who received an inactivated influenza vaccine. Donor details come from another sample of the same person, matched by shared clones. Specimen: PBMCs from blood, collected 5 days after vaccination. This receptor carries the CDR3 CASSYLLPGNEQFF. The base sequence is TGTGCCAGCAGTTATCTTCTCCCGGGCAATGAGCAGTTCTTC.